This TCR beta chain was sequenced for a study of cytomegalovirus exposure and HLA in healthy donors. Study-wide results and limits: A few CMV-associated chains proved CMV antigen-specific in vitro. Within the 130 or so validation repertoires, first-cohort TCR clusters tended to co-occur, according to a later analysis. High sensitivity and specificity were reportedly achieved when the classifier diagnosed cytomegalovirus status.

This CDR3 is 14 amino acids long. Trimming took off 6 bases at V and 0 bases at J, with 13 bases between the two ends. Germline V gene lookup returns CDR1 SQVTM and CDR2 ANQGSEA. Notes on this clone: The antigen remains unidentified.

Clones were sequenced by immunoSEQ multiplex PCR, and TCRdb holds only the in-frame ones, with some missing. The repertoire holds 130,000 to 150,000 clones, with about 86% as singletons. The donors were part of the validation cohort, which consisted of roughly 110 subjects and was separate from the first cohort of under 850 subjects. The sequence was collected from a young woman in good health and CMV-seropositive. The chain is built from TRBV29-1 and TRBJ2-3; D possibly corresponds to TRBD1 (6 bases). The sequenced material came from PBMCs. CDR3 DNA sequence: TGCAGCGTGGTGGGACAACGGAGCACAGATACGCAGTATTTT. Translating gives CSVVGQRSTDTQYF.